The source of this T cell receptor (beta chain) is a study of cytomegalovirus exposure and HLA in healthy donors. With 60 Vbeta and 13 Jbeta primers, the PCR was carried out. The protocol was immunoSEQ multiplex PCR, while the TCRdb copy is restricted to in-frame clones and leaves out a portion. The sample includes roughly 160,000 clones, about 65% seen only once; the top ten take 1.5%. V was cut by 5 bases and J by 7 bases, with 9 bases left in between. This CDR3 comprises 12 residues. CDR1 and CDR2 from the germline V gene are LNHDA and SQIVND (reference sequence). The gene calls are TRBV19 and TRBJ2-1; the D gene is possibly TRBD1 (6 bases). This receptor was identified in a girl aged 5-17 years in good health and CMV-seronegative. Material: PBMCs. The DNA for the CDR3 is TGTGCCAGTAGTGAAACAGGGAATGAGCAGTTCTTC. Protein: CASSETGNEQFF.